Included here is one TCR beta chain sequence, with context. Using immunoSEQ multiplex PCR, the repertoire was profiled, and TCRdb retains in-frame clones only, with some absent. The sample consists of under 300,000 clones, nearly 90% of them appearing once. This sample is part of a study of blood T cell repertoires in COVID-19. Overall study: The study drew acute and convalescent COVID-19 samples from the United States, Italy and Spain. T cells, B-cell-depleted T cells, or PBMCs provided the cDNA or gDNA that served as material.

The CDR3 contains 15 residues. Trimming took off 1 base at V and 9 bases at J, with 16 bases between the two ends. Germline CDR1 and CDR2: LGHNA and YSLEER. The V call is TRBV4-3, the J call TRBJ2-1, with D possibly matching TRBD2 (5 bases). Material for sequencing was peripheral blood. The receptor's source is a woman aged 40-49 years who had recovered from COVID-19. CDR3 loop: CASSQVGSVKGEQFF. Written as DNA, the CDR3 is TGCGCCAGCAGCCAAGTGGGGAGCGTGAAGGGTGAGCAGTTCTTC.